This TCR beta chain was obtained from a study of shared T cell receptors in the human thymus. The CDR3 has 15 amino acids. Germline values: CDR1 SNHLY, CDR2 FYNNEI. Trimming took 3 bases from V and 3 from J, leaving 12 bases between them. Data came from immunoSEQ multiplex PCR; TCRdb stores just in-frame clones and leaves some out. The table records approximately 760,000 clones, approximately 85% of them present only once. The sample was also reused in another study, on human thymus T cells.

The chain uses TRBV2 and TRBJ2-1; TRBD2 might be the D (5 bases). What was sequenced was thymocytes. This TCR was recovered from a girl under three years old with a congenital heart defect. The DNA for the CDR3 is TGTGCCAGCAGTGAGTCTAGCCGCATCTACAATGAGCAGTTCTTC. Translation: CASSESSRIYNEQFF.